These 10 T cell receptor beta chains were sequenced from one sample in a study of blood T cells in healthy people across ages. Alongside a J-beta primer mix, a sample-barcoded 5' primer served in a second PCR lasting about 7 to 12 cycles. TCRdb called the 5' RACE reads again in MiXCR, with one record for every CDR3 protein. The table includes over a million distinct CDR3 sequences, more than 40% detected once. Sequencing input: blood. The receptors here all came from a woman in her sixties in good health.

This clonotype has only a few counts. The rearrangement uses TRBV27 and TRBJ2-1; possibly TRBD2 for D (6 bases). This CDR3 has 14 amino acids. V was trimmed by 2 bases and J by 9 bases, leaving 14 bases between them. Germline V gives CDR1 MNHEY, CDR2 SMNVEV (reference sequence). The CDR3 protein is CASSLAQLAREQFF. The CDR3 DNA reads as TGTGCCAGCAGTTTAGCCCAACTAGCTCGTGAGCAGTTCTTC.

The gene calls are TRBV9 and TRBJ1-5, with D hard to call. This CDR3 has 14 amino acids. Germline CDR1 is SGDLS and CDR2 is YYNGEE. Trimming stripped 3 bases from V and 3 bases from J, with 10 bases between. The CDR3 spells CASSAPGPNQPQHF. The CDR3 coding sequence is TGTGCCAGCAGCGCTCCGGGTCCCAATCAGCCCCAGCATTTT.

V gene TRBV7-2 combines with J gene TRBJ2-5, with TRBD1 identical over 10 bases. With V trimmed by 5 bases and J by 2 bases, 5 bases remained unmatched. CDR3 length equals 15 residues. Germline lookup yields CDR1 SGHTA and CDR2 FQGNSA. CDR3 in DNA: TGTGCCAGCAGCCAAGACAGGGGGCGGCAAGAGACCCAGTACTTC. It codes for CASSQDRGRQETQYF.

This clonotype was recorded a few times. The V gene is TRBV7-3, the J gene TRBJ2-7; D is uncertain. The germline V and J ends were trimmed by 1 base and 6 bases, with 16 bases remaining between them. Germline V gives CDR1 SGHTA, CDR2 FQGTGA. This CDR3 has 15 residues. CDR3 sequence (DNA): TGTGCCAGCAGCTTAAGCGGCGGACCCGGCAGCGAGCAGTACTTC. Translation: CASSLSGGPGSEQYF.

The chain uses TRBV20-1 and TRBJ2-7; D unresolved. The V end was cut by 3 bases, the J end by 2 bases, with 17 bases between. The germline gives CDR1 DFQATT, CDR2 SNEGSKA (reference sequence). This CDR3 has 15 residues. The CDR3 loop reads CSASSPGLSPYEQYF. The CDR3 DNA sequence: TGCAGTGCTAGTAGCCCCGGCTTGTCCCCCTACGAGCAGTACTTC.

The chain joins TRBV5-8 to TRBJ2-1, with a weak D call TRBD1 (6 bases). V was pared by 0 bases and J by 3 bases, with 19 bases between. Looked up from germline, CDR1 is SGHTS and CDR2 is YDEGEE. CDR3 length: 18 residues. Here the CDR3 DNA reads TGTGCCAGCAGCTTGGAGGGACACTACGGATATAGCTACAATGAGCAGTTCTTC. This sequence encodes CASSLEGHYGYSYNEQFF. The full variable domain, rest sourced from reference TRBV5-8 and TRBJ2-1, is EAGVTQSPTHLIKTRGQQATLRCSPISGHTSVYWYQQALGLGLQFLLWYDEGEERNRGNFPPRFSGRQFPNYSSELNVNALELEDSALYLCASSLEGHYGYSYNEQFFGPGTRLTVL.

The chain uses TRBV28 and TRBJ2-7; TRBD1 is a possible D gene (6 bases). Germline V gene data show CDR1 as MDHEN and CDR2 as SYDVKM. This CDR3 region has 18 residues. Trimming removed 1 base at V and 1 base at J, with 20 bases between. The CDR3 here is CASSLLGHGDGGSYEQYF. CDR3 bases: TGTGCCAGCAGTTTATTGGGACATGGTGATGGTGGATCCTACGAGCAGTACTTC.

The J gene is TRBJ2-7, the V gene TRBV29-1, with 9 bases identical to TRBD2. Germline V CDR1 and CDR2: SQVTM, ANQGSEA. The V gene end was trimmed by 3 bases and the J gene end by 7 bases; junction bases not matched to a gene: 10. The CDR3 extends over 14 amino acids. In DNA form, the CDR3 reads TGCAGCGTTGATGGCCTAGCGGGAAAGAATGAGCAGTACTTC. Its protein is CSVDGLAGKNEQYF.

The DNA for the CDR3 is TGCAGTGGTGGACAGGGGGTCAACGAGCAGTACTTC. As protein: CSGGQGVNEQYF. The V and J genes are TRBV20-1 and TRBJ2-7; TRBD1 matches at 10 bases. The junction had 5 bases not matched to a gene; V was cut back by 7 bases and J by 5 bases. The CDR3 spans 12 residues. Germline V gene sequence: CDR1 DFQATT, CDR2 SNEGSKA (reference sequence).

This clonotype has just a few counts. The CDR3 loop is CATSDNGISTDTQYF. CDR3 in DNA: TGTGCCACCAGTGATAACGGCATCAGCACAGATACGCAGTATTTT. The chain recombines TRBV24-1 with TRBJ2-3; no firm D call. The CDR3 is 15 amino acids. The V end lost 3 bases, the J end lost 0 bases, and 9 bases lay between the germline ends. CDR1 KGHDR and CDR2 SFDVKD come from the germline V gene.